Sequencing of this T cell receptor beta chain was carried out in a study of T-cell memory formation after mild COVID-19. Study-level points and caveats: The second-wave clones peaking on day 37 were not confirmed as SARS-CoV-2-specific.

This clonotype was picked up a small number of times. Its antigen is unidentified. V was pared by 4 bases and J by 3 bases, with 5 bases of the junction left unmatched. The CDR3 spans 14 residues. TCRdb processed the 5' RACE reads anew with MiXCR; each CDR3 protein has one entry. The repertoire holds hundreds of thousands of distinct CDR3 sequences, about 20% seen once, with 8.4% in the top ten. Source material: PBMCs or a T cell subset sorted from them (not recorded which). This clonotype was sampled from an adult woman who had mild COVID-19 (a few samples of this study predate the infection). Cell type and time point are not known. The V gene is TRBV12-3 or TRBV12-4, the J gene TRBJ2-7; 8 bases are a match to TRBD1. The CDR3 DNA follows: TGTGCCAGCAGTTCCCGGACAGGGCACTACGAGCAGTACTTC. Its protein product is CASSSRTGHYEQYF.